A single sample is the source of the 22 T cell receptor beta chains below, sequenced in a study of blood T cells in healthy people across ages. Sample-barcoded 5' priming and a J-beta primer mix drove a second PCR of about 7 to 11 cycles. One entry per CDR3 protein results from TCRdb running MiXCR on the 5' RACE reads. Of about 1.4 million distinct CDR3 sequences in the sample, approximately 60% were seen once. Sequenced sample: blood. The receptors were gathered from a young man in good health.

The chain is built from TRBV27 and TRBJ2-7, with D maybe TRBD1 (5 bases). This CDR3 is 15 amino acids long. Germline V lookup: CDR1 MNHEY, CDR2 SMNVEV (reference sequence). The ends were cut back, 6 bases at V and 2 bases at J, with 17 bases in the middle. The CDR3, as DNA: TGTGCCAGCAGAAACACCGACAGACTTACCTACGAGCAGTACTTC. Its protein is CASRNTDRLTYEQYF.

This clonotype was counted a single time. Its ends do not fully match the called genes, so a read error is possible. The chain links TRBV7-6 to TRBJ2-3; TRBD2 matches at 7 bases. Germline V gene data show CDR1 as SGHVS and CDR2 as FNYEAQ. CDR3 size: 16 residues. The CDR3 sequence: CASSFLGEGPTETQYF. In nucleotides, the CDR3 is TGTGCCAGCAGCTTCTTGGGGGAGGGACCCACAGAGACGCAGTATTTT.

The chain is built from TRBV20-1 and TRBJ2-7; a possible D gene is TRBD2 (5 bases). CDR1 is DFQATT and CDR2 is SNEGSKA in the germline V gene (reference sequence). The V end lost 0 bases, the J end lost 5 bases, and 11 bases lay between the germline ends. The CDR3 loop spans 13 amino acids. The CDR3 sequence: CSARDPPGDEQYF. The CDR3 DNA follows: TGCAGTGCTAGAGATCCCCCCGGGGACGAGCAGTACTTC.

CDR3 coding DNA: TGTGCCAGCTCACCACCGGGTTATACCGGGACAGAGAACACCGGGGAGCTGTTTTTT. Protein sequence: CASSPPGYTGTENTGELFF. The V gene is TRBV18, the J gene TRBJ2-2; 7 bases line up with TRBD1. Unmatched junction bases numbered 11, after V lost 0 bases and J lost 1 base. This CDR3 comprises 19 residues. Germline V gene data show CDR1 as KGHSH and CDR2 as LQKENI.

The chain carries TRBV12-5 and TRBJ2-1; 11 bases line up with TRBD2. CDR1 is LGHNT and CDR2 is FRNRAP in the germline V gene. V shed 6 bases and J 7 bases; nucleotides not matched to a gene: 5. CDR3 length equals 14 residues. The CDR3 region has the DNA TGTGCTAGTGGAGTGGCTAGCGGGAGGAATGAGCAGTTCTTC. Translating gives CASGVASGRNEQFF.

The chain combines TRBV4-2 with TRBJ2-1, with a tentative D call TRBD2 (6 bases). The V gene lost 1 base and the J gene lost 2 bases, with 15 bases spanning the gap. This CDR3 spans 17 amino acids. CDR1 is LGHNA and CDR2 is YNFKEQ in the germline V gene. The CDR3, as DNA: TGTGCCAGCAGCCAAGGTAGGGGACTCGAGGCCTACAATGAGCAGTTCTTC. As protein: CASSQGRGLEAYNEQFF.

The rearrangement joins TRBV11-1 to TRBJ2-1, with D maybe TRBD2 (5 bases). This CDR3 is 15 amino acids long. Germline V CDR1 and CDR2: SGHAT, FQDESV (reference sequence). Trimming removed 1 base from V and 3 bases from J, with 10 bases in between. CDR3 sequence reads: CASSLETGNYNEQFF. The CDR3 bases are TGTGCCAGCAGCTTAGAAACGGGGAACTACAATGAGCAGTTCTTC.

V usage is TRBV11-2 and J usage is TRBJ2-4, with TRBD2 matching 8 bases. The end of the DNA aligns better with TRBJ2-7, so the J call may be wrong. The length of the CDR3 is 15 residues. From germline, CDR1 is SGHAT and CDR2 FQNNGV. The CDR3 DNA sequence: TGTGCCAGCAGCCCCGGGGGGGGCTATCCCTACGAGCAGTACTTC. Amino acids: CASSPGGGYPYEQYF.

The chain employs TRBV6-1 and TRBJ1-2; unclear D gene. Germline CDR1 reads MNHNS; CDR2 reads SASEGT. CDR3 size: 13 residues. V was cut by 4 bases and J by 6 bases, with 12 bases left in between. The CDR3 loop is CASSGDLGHGYTF. CDR3 DNA: TGTGCCAGCAGTGGAGACCTCGGTCATGGCTACACCTTC.

The CDR3: CASSSEVTYPGNTIYF. CDR3 DNA: TGTGCCAGCAGCTCAGAAGTGACATACCCTGGAAACACCATATATTTT. The chain carries TRBV7-2 and TRBJ1-3; D is ambiguous. V was trimmed by 4 bases and J by 2 bases, leaving 15 bases between them. The CDR3 contains 16 residues. Germline CDR1 and CDR2: SGHTA and FQGNSA.

V usage is TRBV25-1 and J usage is TRBJ2-1, with no clear D. This CDR3 has 14 residues. Looked up from germline, CDR1 is MGHDK and CDR2 is SYGVNS. The V end lost 7 bases, the J end lost 3 bases, and 13 bases lay between the germline ends. In DNA form, the CDR3 reads TGTGCCAGCACTACGAAGGGCAACTACAATGAGCAGTTCTTC. It yields the protein CASTTKGNYNEQFF.

This clonotype occurred many times. The genes are TRBV14 and TRBJ1-2; a possible D gene is TRBD1 (5 bases). CDR1 and CDR2 from the germline V gene are SGHDN and FVKESK. The length of the CDR3 is 13 residues. V was cut by 1 base and J by 5 bases, with 8 bases left in between. CDR3 coding DNA: TGTGCCAGCAGCCAAGGGGCAGGGTATGGCTACACCTTC. Its translation: CASSQGAGYGYTF.

The chain links TRBV9 to TRBJ1-1, with D uncertain. The germline CDR1 and CDR2 sequences are SGDLS and YYNGEE. Trimming left V 3 bases short and J 6 bases short, with 12 bases between. This CDR3 contains 13 residues. CDR3 nucleotide sequence: TGTGCCAGCAGCGAAGAGGTGGCCCCTGAAGCTTTCTTT. Translated, it gives CASSEEVAPEAFF.

CDR3 sequence reads: CASRPTGGGTDTQYF. DNA of the CDR3: TGTGCCAGCAGACCGACAGGGGGGGGCACAGATACGCAGTATTTT. The chain combines TRBV5-6 with TRBJ2-3; 9 bases match TRBD1. CDR1 is SGHDT, CDR2 YYEEEE, per germline. After removal of 5 bases from V and 1 base from J, the junction contained 5 bases not matched to a gene. The CDR3 consists of 15 residues.

This clonotype came up a few times. The chain carries TRBV29-1 and TRBJ2-1; D is unresolved. The CDR3 runs to 13 residues. The germline V gene encodes CDR1 SQVTM and CDR2 ANQGSEA. Trimming stripped 3 bases from V and 0 bases from J, with 6 bases between. For the CDR3, the DNA is TGCAGCGTTGATTCCTTCTCCTACAATGAGCAGTTCTTC. Translated, it gives CSVDSFSYNEQFF.

In this sample, this clonotype turned up a few times. The chain joins TRBV25-1 to TRBJ1-2; TRBD1 agrees at 8 bases. This CDR3 comprises 14 residues. The V gene's germline CDR1 is MGHDK and CDR2 SYGVNS. V lost 3 bases and J lost 4; bases outside the gene matches: 4. In DNA form, the CDR3 reads TGTGCCAGCAGTGAGACAGGGGATGGCTATGGCTACACCTTC. Translated, it gives CASSETGDGYGYTF.

The rearrangement uses TRBV20-1 and TRBJ2-1, with D possibly being TRBD2 (6 bases). V was trimmed by 6 bases and J by 6 bases, leaving 27 bases between them. Germline-derived CDR1 and CDR2 are DFQATT and SNEGSKA (reference sequence). The CDR3 totals 17 residues. For the CDR3, the DNA is TGCAGTGCCCTAAGGTGGGGGGAATCCGGGACCGGCAATGAGCAGTTCTTC. Translation: CSALRWGESGTGNEQFF.

The chain recombines TRBV28 with TRBJ2-7, with D unclear. V was clipped by 6 bases and J by 5 bases, with 11 bases between them. This CDR3 contains 12 residues. Germline lookup yields CDR1 MDHEN and CDR2 SYDVKM. The CDR3 nucleotides are TGTGCCAGCAGACCACCAAGGGACGAGCAGTACTTC. Protein sequence: CASRPPRDEQYF. The full variable domain, rest sourced from reference TRBV28 and TRBJ2-7, is DVKVTQSSRYLVKRTGEKVFLECVQDMDHENMFWYRQDPGLGLRLIYFSYDVKMKEKGDIPEGYSVSREKKERFSLILESASTNQTSMYLCASRPPRDEQYFGPGTRLTVT.

The sample holds a few counts of this clonotype. The CDR3 nucleotides read TGTGCCAGCAGCTTCTCCGGGAGGATAGGTTCGGAGACCCAGTACTTC. This gives the protein CASSFSGRIGSETQYF. V is TRBV7-9 and J is TRBJ2-5, with 7 bases lining up with TRBD2. V was clipped by 3 bases and J by 5 bases; unmatched bases: 12. This CDR3 is built from 16 residues. The germline gives CDR1 SEHNR, CDR2 FQNEAQ (reference sequence).

The chain joins TRBV20-1 to TRBJ2-7; TRBD2 matches 7 bases. CDR1 and CDR2 (germline): DFQATT, SNEGSKA (reference sequence). Losses at the gene ends were 4 bases for V and 0 bases for J; bases not matched to a gene: 9. This CDR3 comprises 15 residues. For the CDR3, the DNA is TGCAGTGCTATGGATAGCGGGCTAAGCTCCTACGAGCAGTACTTC. This encodes CSAMDSGLSSYEQYF.

This clonotype showed up just a few times. This chain uses TRBV29-1 with TRBJ1-1; the match to TRBD1 covers 7 bases. Germline V gene data show CDR1 as SQVTM and CDR2 as ANQGSEA. The CDR3 runs 13 residues. V lost 7 bases and J lost 0; bases outside the gene matches: 5. CDR3 region: CSGKTGLNTEAFF. CDR3 DNA sequence: TGCAGCGGGAAGACAGGGCTGAACACTGAAGCTTTCTTT.

The table lists this clonotype with a few counts. The chain recombines TRBV27 with TRBJ2-5; either TRBD1 or TRBD2 may supply D (5 bases each). Trimming took off 5 bases at V and 5 bases at J, with 15 bases between the two ends. Germline V gene lookup returns CDR1 MNHEY and CDR2 SMNVEV (reference sequence). The CDR3 runs 14 residues. Here the CDR3 reads CASSPRDRGETQYF. DNA for the CDR3: TGTGCCAGCAGTCCCCGGGACCGAGGGGAGACCCAGTACTTC.